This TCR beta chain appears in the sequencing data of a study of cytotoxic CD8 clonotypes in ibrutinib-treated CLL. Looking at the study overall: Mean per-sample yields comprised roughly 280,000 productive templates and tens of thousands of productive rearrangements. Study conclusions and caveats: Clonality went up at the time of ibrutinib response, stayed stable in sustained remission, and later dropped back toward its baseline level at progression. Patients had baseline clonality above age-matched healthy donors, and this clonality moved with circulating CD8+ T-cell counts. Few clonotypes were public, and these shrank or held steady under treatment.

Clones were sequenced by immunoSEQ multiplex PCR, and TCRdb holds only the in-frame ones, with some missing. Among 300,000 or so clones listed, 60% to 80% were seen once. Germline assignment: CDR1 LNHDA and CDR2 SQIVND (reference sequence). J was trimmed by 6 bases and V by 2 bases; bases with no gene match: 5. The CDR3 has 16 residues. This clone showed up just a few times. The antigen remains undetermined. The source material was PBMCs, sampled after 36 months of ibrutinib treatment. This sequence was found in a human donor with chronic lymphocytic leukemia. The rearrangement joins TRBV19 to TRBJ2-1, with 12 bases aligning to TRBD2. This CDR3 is CASSIRRTSGINEQFF. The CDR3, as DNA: TGTGCCAGTAGTATAAGGCGGACTAGCGGGATCAATGAGCAGTTCTTC.